This is a list of T cell receptor beta chains from one sample in a study of tumor and adjacent non-tumor tissue in lung cancer. TCRdb reanalysed the multiplex PCR reads using MiXCR and keeps one entry per CDR3 protein. The data show about 110,000 distinct CDR3 sequences, roughly 84% seen once. Input material: lung tumor tissue. These receptors were taken from a man aged 70-80 years with non-small cell lung cancer. Each CDR3 is given with its conserved first and last residue. D genes are given only for firm matches. A row's size may be missing; if present it is once, few, many or a size class.

NA,NA,TRBV6-2/TRBV6-3,TRBJ2-3,TGTGCCAGCAGTTACCCGATGACAATGGGCCACCAGGATACGCATTATTTT,CASSYPMTMGHQDTHYF
NA,TRBD2,TRBV6-2/TRBV6-3,TRBJ2-1,TGTACCAGCAGCCCTGGGGGGGGTCTCTACAATGGGCAGTTCTTC,CTSSPGGGLYNGQFF
NA,NA,TRBV7-8,TRBJ2-1,TGTGACAGCAGAAAATGGTCCGGGTCTTACAATGAGCAGTTCTTC,CDSRKWSGSYNEQFF
few,NA,TRBV4-1,TRBJ1-4,TGCGCCAGCAGTCAAGTACGAGGGCAGGGTGGTGAAAAACTGTTTTTT,CASSQVRGQGGEKLFF
NA,NA,TRBV19,TRBJ1-5,TGTGCCAGTACCCCGACGAACAGATTCAATCAGCCCCAGCATTTT,CASTPTNRFNQPQHF
NA,NA,TRBV6-1,TRBJ2-1,TGTGCCAGCGCTCTAAGGGGGGGCACCGGGTCCAGAGAGCAGTTCTTC,CASALRGGTGSREQFF
NA,NA,TRBV20-1,TRBJ2-1,TGCAGTGCTAGTAAGGAGTACAATGAGCAGTTCTTC,CSASKEYNEQFF
NA,NA,TRBV18,TRBJ1-1,TGTGCCAGCTCACCTAGGATGACAGGTGGGGTTTACACTGAATCTTTCTTT,CASSPRMTGGVYTESFF
many,TRBD2,TRBV20-1,TRBJ2-3,TGCAGTGTGGGGAGACTAGCGGGAACAGATACGCAGTATTTT,CSVGRLAGTDTQYF
NA,NA,TRBV6-1,TRBJ2-7,TGTGCCATCAGTGAAGCACGGGGAACAAGGGGGCAGTACTTC,CAISEARGTRGQYF
once,NA,TRBV24-1,TRBJ2-3,TGTGCCACACCAGGTAAAGGGTGTTACCGCACAGATACGCAGTATTTT,CATPGKGCYRTDTQYF
once,NA,TRBV12-3/TRBV12-4,TRBJ2-3,TGTGCCAGCGGGGGAACCGTTGGGGATACGCAATATTTT,CASGGTVGDTQYF
few,TRBD1,TRBV28,TRBJ2-7,TGTGCCAGCAGCCCCACGGCAGGGGGCCCCTGGGAGCAGTACTTC,CASSPTAGGPWEQYF
NA,TRBD2,TRBV6-6,TRBJ2-7,TGTGCCAGCAGTCACGGGACTAGCGGTCCGACCTACGAGCAGTACTTC,CASSHGTSGPTYEQYF
NA,NA,TRBV4-1,TRBJ2-1,TGCGCCAGCAGCCTTACCCAGTCGGGACCTTTGATGAAAGAGCAGTTCTTC,CASSLTQSGPLMKEQFF
NA,NA,TRBV5-1,TRBJ2-5,TGCGCCAGCTGCTTCGAAGGGCAAGAGACCCAGTACTTC,CASCFEGQETQYF
NA,NA,TRBV10-1,TRBJ2-3,TGCGCCAGCACTGAGTCGAAACAGGCCGCAGATATGCAATATTTT,CASTESKQAADMQYF
few,NA,TRBV6-6,TRBJ1-1,TGTGTCAGCAGTTACTCACCGGGGCAGGGAGACACTGAAGCTTTCTTT,CVSSYSPGQGDTEAFF
NA,TRBD2,TRBV29-1,TRBJ2-3,TGTAGCGTTGAAGATGGAGTTAAGCGGGGTCAGGATACGCAGTATTTT,CSVEDGVKRGQDTQYF
many,TRBD2,TRBV6-2/TRBV6-3,TRBJ2-1,TGTGCCAGCAGACCAGGGGGGACTAGCGGTTACAGCTCCTACAATGAGCAGTTCTTC,CASRPGGTSGYSSYNEQFF
NA,NA,TRBV5-6,TRBJ2-1,TGTGCCAGTAGCTCCCTGTCCCCGAGTTCCTACAATGAGCAGTTCTTC,CASSSLSPSSYNEQFF
NA,NA,TRBV6-5,TRBJ1-2,TGTGCCAGCAGACCTCCGACCGAGGAGCGAGGTTACTATGGCTACACCTTC,CASRPPTEERGYYGYTF
few,NA,TRBV12-3/TRBV12-4,TRBJ2-5,TGTGCCAGCAGTATTGCGTCAGGCCAAGAGACCCAGTACTTC,CASSIASGQETQYF
NA,NA,TRBV6-2/TRBV6-3,TRBJ1-5,TGTTCCAGCAGTTATCAGCCCCAGTCCCAGCATTTT,CSSSYQPQSQHF
NA,NA,TRBV23-1,TRBJ2-7,TGCGCTAGCAGTCACATGGACGGCTACGTCTACGAGCAGTACTTC,CASSHMDGYVYEQYF
NA,NA,TRBV28,TRBJ1-5,TGTGCCAGCAGACTAGAGGCGAGAAGTCTAAATCAGCCCCAGCATTTT,CASRLEARSLNQPQHF
few,NA,TRBV20-1,TRBJ2-2,TGCAGTGTTCCCCGCGAGGGGCGGGTCACCGGGGAGCTGTTTTTT,CSVPREGRVTGELFF
NA,TRBD1,TRBV6-2/TRBV6-3,TRBJ1-5,TGTGACAGTCAGGGGGCTTCACGCAATCAGCCCCAGCATTTT,CDSQGASRNQPQHF
NA,TRBD1,TRBV5-1,TRBJ1-1,TGCGCCAACAGCTTGAACCCAGGCCGTTTCGACAGGGTACCTGAAGCTTTCTTT,CANSLNPGRFDRVPEAFF
NA,NA,TRBV20-1,TRBJ2-5,TGCAGTACTCCCCGGCCTACCGGAGGACAAGAGACCCAGTACTTC,CSTPRPTGGQETQYF
NA,NA,TRBV4-1,TRBJ1-2,TGCGCCAGCAGCCAAGTGAGGGGAGTCTATGGCTACATCTTC,CASSQVRGVYGYIF
few,TRBD2,TRBV10-1,TRBJ2-1,TGCGCCCGCAGGAATATAGCGGGGGGGCTGAACAATGAGCAGTTCTTC,CARRNIAGGLNNEQFF
NA,NA,TRBV12-3/TRBV12-4,TRBJ1-5,TGTGTCAGCAGGAACAGGGACTTGCATCAGCCCCAGCATTTT,CVSRNRDLHQPQHF
NA,TRBD1,TRBV20-1,TRBJ2-5,TGCAGTGCTTCGACAGGGGCCGTTGAGACCCAGTGCTTC,CSASTGAVETQCF
NA,NA,TRBV10-1,TRBJ2-3,TGCGTCAACAGTGAGTCGAAACAGGCGGCAGATACGCAGTATTTT,CVNSESKQAADTQYF
NA,TRBD2,TRBV4-2,TRBJ2-2,TGTGCCAGCGGCCAAGAGCGACTAGCGGGAGACACCTGGGAGCTGTTTTTT,CASGQERLAGDTWELFF
NA,TRBD2,TRBV12-3/TRBV12-4,TRBJ2-1,TGTGCCAGCAATCTAGCGGGGGGCCCGCATGAGCAGTTCTTC,CASNLAGGPHEQFF
many,TRBD2,TRBV6-2/TRBV6-3,TRBJ2-2,TGTGCCAGCGAGGCTAGCGGGACTTACACCGGGGAGCTGTTTTTT,CASEASGTYTGELFF
once,NA,TRBV12-3/TRBV12-4,TRBJ1-3,TGTGCCAGTAGTCCGGGGTTTAACGCAAACACCATATATTTT,CASSPGFNANTIYF
NA,NA,TRBV6-1,TRBJ2-5,TGTGCCAGCAGTCGGAATGGGGAAGAGACCCAGTACTTC,CASSRNGEETQYF
NA,NA,TRBV5-4,TRBJ1-5,TGTGTCAGCAGCTTGGACCGAATTCAGCCCCAGCATTTT,CVSSLDRIQPQHF
NA,TRBD1,TRBV18,TRBJ1-3,TGTGCCAGCTCACCACCGGGACAGGTCTCTGGAAACACCATATATTTT,CASSPPGQVSGNTIYF
NA,NA,TRBV5-5,TRBJ1-5,TGTGCAAGCAGCTTGCGGGCGCGGGGTCAGTCCCAGCATTTT,CASSLRARGQSQHF
NA,NA,TRBV29-1,TRBJ1-1,TGTAGCGTCTTCGGTCAGGGAACTGAAACTGAAGCTTTCTTT,CSVFGQGTETEAFF
NA,TRBD2,TRBV7-9,TRBJ2-1,TGTGCCAGCAGCTTTACCGGGGGGGCCGGGAATGAGCAGTTCTTC,CASSFTGGAGNEQFF
NA,NA,TRBV6-1,TRBJ2-1,TGTGCCAGCAGTCAACTAGTGGAAGCCTACAATGAGCAGTTCTTC,CASSQLVEAYNEQFF
NA,NA,TRBV28,TRBJ1-4,TGTATCAGCAGGACTGGTGGAGCTAATGAAAAACTGTTTTTT,CISRTGGANEKLFF
NA,NA,TRBV6-6,TRBJ2-1,TGTGCCAGCAGTTATTCGCGGGGACAAGCGGCTAATGAGCAGTTCTTC,CASSYSRGQAANEQFF